The rows below give T cell receptor beta chains drawn from one sample of a study of spatial heterogeneity in lung cancer. In TCRdb, the 5' RACE reads were re-called with MiXCR into one record per CDR3 protein. The table includes 70,000 to 90,000 distinct CDR3 sequences, about an eighth detected once. The sequences come from PBMCs, collected at surgery. Every receptor here comes from a male donor with early-stage non-small cell lung cancer. The CDR3 runs from the conserved cysteine through the conserved F or W. The D gene is left open where the match is weak. A clone size is listed for some rows: how often the clone was seen (once, few, many), or a class if it is expanded.

DNA: TGTGCCACCAGTGGGACCGGACAGGGGAAGGGCAATGAGCAGTTCTTC
CDR3: CATSGTGQGKGNEQFF
size: few
D: TRBD1
V: TRBV24-1
J: TRBJ2-1

DNA: TGTGCCAGTAGTAGGGACACCACCTACGGCTACACCTTC
CDR3: CASSRDTTYGYTF
size: .
D: .
V: TRBV19
J: TRBJ1-2

DNA: TGTGCCAGCAGCGTAGGGCCGGGGGGCGCCTCAAACATTCAGTACTTC
CDR3: CASSVGPGGASNIQYF
size: many
D: .
V: TRBV9
J: TRBJ2-4

DNA: TGTGCCAGCAGTGAAATCACAGGTCTTAAGCCCCAGCATTTT
CDR3: CASSEITGLKPQHF
size: .
D: .
V: TRBV2
J: TRBJ1-5

DNA: TGTGCCAGCAGCTTAGGGTCAGGAACTCCTGAAGCTTTCTTT
CDR3: CASSLGSGTPEAFF
size: .
D: .
V: TRBV7-9
J: TRBJ1-1

DNA: TGTGCCAGCAGCTCAACACAGAACACCGGGGAGCTGTTTTTT
CDR3: CASSSTQNTGELFF
size: .
D: .
V: TRBV9
J: TRBJ2-2

DNA: TGTGCCAGCAGTTTGGCGGGGATGAACACTGAAGCTTTCTTT
CDR3: CASSLAGMNTEAFF
size: few
D: .
V: TRBV6-5
J: TRBJ1-1

DNA: TGCGCCAGCAGCTTACAGGGCGGGGAGACTGAAGCTTTCTTT
CDR3: CASSLQGGETEAFF
size: few
D: .
V: TRBV5-1
J: TRBJ1-1

DNA: TGCAGCGTTGATCGGACCGGCGACGGCACTGAAGCTTTCTTT
CDR3: CSVDRTGDGTEAFF
size: many
D: .
V: TRBV29-1
J: TRBJ1-1

DNA: TGTGCCACCAGCAGAGACTTGGGACAGGGGAGTTCTGGGGCCAACGTCCTGACTTTC
CDR3: CATSRDLGQGSSGANVLTF
size: .
D: TRBD1
V: TRBV15
J: TRBJ2-6

DNA: TGTGCCAGCGGACGAACCCTGAGTCGCGTCACTGAAGCTTTCTTT
CDR3: CASGRTLSRVTEAFF
size: few
D: .
V: TRBV7-2
J: TRBJ1-1

DNA: TGTGCCAGCAGCTTGGAATTCTCCCCTAGCTCCTACAATGAGCAGTTCTTC
CDR3: CASSLEFSPSSYNEQFF
size: few
D: .
V: TRBV5-6
J: TRBJ2-1

DNA: TGCAGCGTTGCCTCACAGGGGGATCAGCCCCAGCATTTT
CDR3: CSVASQGDQPQHF
size: many
D: TRBD1
V: TRBV29-1
J: TRBJ1-5

DNA: TGTGCCAGCACCTTGAGATGGGGGGCGGACAATCAGCCCCAGCATTTT
CDR3: CASTLRWGADNQPQHF
size: few
D: .
V: TRBV27
J: TRBJ1-5

DNA: TGTGCCAGCAGCCGCATGGAGGGAGACGATGAGCAGTTCTTC
CDR3: CASSRMEGDDEQFF
size: many
D: .
V: TRBV7-8
J: TRBJ2-1

DNA: TGTGCCTGGAGTGTAGGGGTTAGCGGGACTCACAATGAGCAGTTCTTC
CDR3: CAWSVGVSGTHNEQFF
size: many
D: TRBD2
V: TRBV30
J: TRBJ2-1

DNA: TGTGCCAGCTCACCGCTAGCGGGAGGCACAGATACGCAGTATTTT
CDR3: CASSPLAGGTDTQYF
size: .
D: TRBD2
V: TRBV18
J: TRBJ2-3

DNA: TGTGCCACCAGTGAACATCCGGGACTATTCACAGATACGCAGTATTTT
CDR3: CATSEHPGLFTDTQYF
size: .
D: TRBD2
V: TRBV24-1
J: TRBJ2-3

DNA: TGTGCCAGCAGCTCTCGACTCCGAATCACAGATACGCAGTATTTT
CDR3: CASSSRLRITDTQYF
size: few
D: .
V: TRBV11-2
J: TRBJ2-3

DNA: TGTGCCAGCGGTGAGACCAGGGCTGGGGAGCAGTACTTC
CDR3: CASGETRAGEQYF
size: once
D: .
V: TRBV12-3/TRBV12-4
J: TRBJ2-7

DNA: TGTGCCAGCAGGCCCCTAGCGGGAGGCACAGATACGCAGTATTTT
CDR3: CASRPLAGGTDTQYF
size: many
D: TRBD2
V: TRBV6-6
J: TRBJ2-3

DNA: TGTGCCAGCAGCCCCTTTAGCGGGAGCTCCTACGAGCAGTACTTC
CDR3: CASSPFSGSSYEQYF
size: many
D: TRBD2
V: TRBV6-6
J: TRBJ2-7

DNA: TGCAGTGCTTCCGGGGACTCCTTCTACGAGCAGTACTTC
CDR3: CSASGDSFYEQYF
size: few
D: .
V: TRBV20-1
J: TRBJ2-7

DNA: TGTGCCAGCAGCCTAGTTTCTGAAGCTTTCTTT
CDR3: CASSLVSEAFF
size: .
D: .
V: TRBV13
J: TRBJ1-1

DNA: TGCAGCGCGGACAGGGATGTGACGGGCTACACCTTC
CDR3: CSADRDVTGYTF
size: many
D: TRBD1
V: TRBV29-1
J: TRBJ1-2

DNA: TGTGCCATCAGCCGGGACGCAGACAATGAGCAGTTCTTC
CDR3: CAISRDADNEQFF
size: few
D: .
V: TRBV10-3
J: TRBJ2-1

DNA: TGTGCCAGCAGCTGGGGGACACGGCAAGAGACCCAGTACTTC
CDR3: CASSWGTRQETQYF
size: few
D: .
V: TRBV5-8
J: TRBJ2-5

DNA: TGTGCCTGGAGTTTTCCCCTAAAGGGAGGATGGTCTGGAAACACCATATATTTT
CDR3: CAWSFPLKGGWSGNTIYF
size: few
D: .
V: TRBV30
J: TRBJ1-3

DNA: TGTGCCAGCAGCTGGACTAGGGACACAGATACGCAGTATTTT
CDR3: CASSWTRDTDTQYF
size: few
D: TRBD2
V: TRBV7-8
J: TRBJ2-3

DNA: TGTGCCAGCAGCCAGATTAGCCGGGACACCTTCTCTGGCCCCTACGAGCAGTACTTC
CDR3: CASSQISRDTFSGPYEQYF
size: few
D: .
V: TRBV14
J: TRBJ2-7

DNA: TGCAGCCTTGCCAAGGGACAGAACTATGGCTACACCTTC
CDR3: CSLAKGQNYGYTF
size: few
D: TRBD1
V: TRBV29-1
J: TRBJ1-2

DNA: TGCGCCAGCACCGTGGGGGGTAACTATGGCTACACCTTC
CDR3: CASTVGGNYGYTF
size: .
D: .
V: TRBV5-1
J: TRBJ1-2

DNA: TGTGCCAGCAGTGAAGAGGTCGGACGAGCCTTC
CDR3: CASSEEVGRAF
size: many
D: .
V: TRBV6-1
J: TRBJ1-1

DNA: TGTGCCAGCTCACCAGTCCCATTACAAGAGACCCAGTACTTC
CDR3: CASSPVPLQETQYF
size: .
D: .
V: TRBV18
J: TRBJ2-5

DNA: TGTGCCAGCAGCTTGGCTAGCGGGAGAACAGATACGCAGTATTTT
CDR3: CASSLASGRTDTQYF
size: .
D: TRBD2
V: TRBV5-4
J: TRBJ2-3

DNA: TGTGCCAGCGCGAGAGGGACTAGCGGGACCTACGAGCAGTACTTC
CDR3: CASARGTSGTYEQYF
size: many
D: TRBD2
V: TRBV3-1
J: TRBJ2-7

DNA: TGTGCCAGCAGCTTATATACAGGGCCCTACGAGCAGTACTTC
CDR3: CASSLYTGPYEQYF
size: many
D: .
V: TRBV7-9
J: TRBJ2-7

DNA: TGCGCCAGCAGCCCGAGACAGGGTTCTGGGGCCAACGTCCTGACTTTC
CDR3: CASSPRQGSGANVLTF
size: .
D: TRBD1
V: TRBV5-1
J: TRBJ2-6

DNA: TGTGCCAGCAGCCCCCGTGTTGACGGCGATGGCTACACCTTC
CDR3: CASSPRVDGDGYTF
size: few
D: .
V: TRBV7-8
J: TRBJ1-2

DNA: TGTGCCACCAGCAGAGATAAGAGGGCGACTAGCGGGTACGAGACCCAGTACTTC
CDR3: CATSRDKRATSGYETQYF
size: few
D: TRBD2
V: TRBV15
J: TRBJ2-5

DNA: TGCGCCAGCAGCTTGGGGGGACAGGCGGCACGAAAAGCTTTCTTT
CDR3: CASSLGGQAARKAFF
size: few
D: TRBD1
V: TRBV5-1
J: TRBJ1-1

DNA: TGTGCCAGCAGCGTAGGGCCGGGGAACGACTTCTACGAGCAGTACTTC
CDR3: CASSVGPGNDFYEQYF
size: .
D: .
V: TRBV9
J: TRBJ2-7

DNA: TGCAGTGCTAGAGATCCCACTAGCGGGAGAGATGAGCAGTTCTTC
CDR3: CSARDPTSGRDEQFF
size: .
D: TRBD2
V: TRBV20-1
J: TRBJ2-1

DNA: TGTGCCACCAGTGACTCCGGGACTAGCGCGTACAATGAGCAGTTCTTC
CDR3: CATSDSGTSAYNEQFF
size: few
D: TRBD2
V: TRBV24-1
J: TRBJ2-1

DNA: TGTGCCAGCAGCTTGGGGGCAGGGGTCGGCGAGCAGTACTTC
CDR3: CASSLGAGVGEQYF
size: few
D: .
V: TRBV5-6
J: TRBJ2-7

DNA: TGTGCCAGCAGCTTAGATGGCCGGGCCTATGGCTACACCTTC
CDR3: CASSLDGRAYGYTF
size: .
D: .
V: TRBV7-9
J: TRBJ1-2

DNA: TGTGCCACCAGTGATTTTGTGGCAGGGGGGCCCCACAATGAGCAGTTCTTC
CDR3: CATSDFVAGGPHNEQFF
size: many
D: .
V: TRBV24-1
J: TRBJ2-1

DNA: TGCGCCAGCAGCTTGGTCCCGGAGGAGCCCCAGCATTTT
CDR3: CASSLVPEEPQHF
size: few
D: .
V: TRBV5-1
J: TRBJ1-5

DNA: TGTGCCAGCAGCCCTCCGGAGGGGAACACTGAAGCTTTCTTT
CDR3: CASSPPEGNTEAFF
size: .
D: .
V: TRBV7-9
J: TRBJ1-1

DNA: TGTGCCAGCAGCTCTCGGCTGAATCCTAACTATGGCTACACCTTC
CDR3: CASSSRLNPNYGYTF
size: .
D: .
V: TRBV11-2
J: TRBJ1-2

DNA: TGTGCCAGCAGCGGGATGAAACGGACAAGGAGCTCCTACGAGCAGTACTTC
CDR3: CASSGMKRTRSSYEQYF
size: many
D: .
V: TRBV7-9
J: TRBJ2-7

DNA: TGTGCCAGCGGACTTAACGGCAGGGGGGTCACTGAAGCTTTCTTT
CDR3: CASGLNGRGVTEAFF
size: few
D: TRBD1
V: TRBV25-1
J: TRBJ1-1

DNA: TGCAGCGTGGAGACAGGAGGCACAGATACGCAGTATTTT
CDR3: CSVETGGTDTQYF
size: .
D: .
V: TRBV29-1
J: TRBJ2-3

DNA: TGTGCCAGCAGTGTAGGGTACCAAGAGACCCAGTACTTC
CDR3: CASSVGYQETQYF
size: .
D: .
V: TRBV2
J: TRBJ2-5

DNA: TGTGCCAGCAGAGAACAGGGAAACACTGAAGCTTTCTTT
CDR3: CASREQGNTEAFF
size: .
D: .
V: TRBV12-3/TRBV12-4
J: TRBJ1-1

DNA: TGTGCCACCAGTGAGGGCAGCTCTGGGGCCAACGTCCTGACTTTC
CDR3: CATSEGSSGANVLTF
size: .
D: .
V: TRBV24-1
J: TRBJ2-6

DNA: TGCAGCGCGGACGGAGATGGCTACACCTTC
CDR3: CSADGDGYTF
size: few
D: .
V: TRBV29-1
J: TRBJ1-2

DNA: TGTGCCAGCAGCTTCGCCGGGGACAGGGTACATGAGCAGTTCTTC
CDR3: CASSFAGDRVHEQFF
size: few
D: TRBD1
V: TRBV11-2
J: TRBJ2-1

DNA: TGCAGTGCTAGAGATCCTGGGACTCCCAATCCCTACGAGCAGTACTTC
CDR3: CSARDPGTPNPYEQYF
size: .
D: .
V: TRBV20-1
J: TRBJ2-7

DNA: TGTGCCAGCAGCGCGCTTCTAGCGGGACCCACAGATACGCAGTATTTT
CDR3: CASSALLAGPTDTQYF
size: few
D: TRBD2
V: TRBV11-3
J: TRBJ2-3